Below are 6 T cell receptor beta chains sequenced from a single sample in a study of T-cell reconstitution after alpha-beta-depleted transplantation in children. Unique molecular identifiers tagged the TCRbeta library. One entry per CDR3 protein, called by TCRdb with MiXCR from the PCR reads. The repertoire holds hundreds of thousands of distinct CDR3 sequences, around 10% seen once, with less than 9% in the top ten. The sequences come from PBMCs, collected before TCRalphabeta/CD19-depleted stem cell transplant. The source is a boy in the first two years of life with acute myeloid leukemia, due to receive a stem cell transplant.

The table lists this clonotype with many counts. The rearrangement links TRBV7-2 to TRBJ2-2, with a weak D call TRBD2 (6 bases). The germline V gene has CDR1 SGHTA and CDR2 FQGNSA. Deletions cut 4 bases from V and 2 bases from J, with 8 bases between. The CDR3 is 14 amino acids. CDR3 coding DNA: TGTGCCAGCAGCTGGGGGACTAACACCGGGGAGCTGTTTTTT. It translates to CASSWGTNTGELFF. The full variable domain, rest sourced from reference TRBV7-2 and TRBJ2-2, is GAGVSQSPSNKVTEKGKDVELRCDPISGHTALYWYRQSLGQGLEFLIYFQGNSAPDKSGLPSDRFSAERTGGSVSTLTIQRTQQEDSAVYLCASSWGTNTGELFFGEGSRLTVL.

This clonotype was picked up many times. The chain links TRBV6-1 to TRBJ2-7; 9 positions match TRBD1. The germline gives CDR1 MNHNS, CDR2 SASEGT. This CDR3 has 16 amino acids. V trimming: 6 bases; J trimming: 2 bases; junction bases outside the gene matches: 11. As DNA, the CDR3 is TGTGCCAGCAGGAGAACCCACAGGGGGCGGACCTACGAGCAGTACTTC. Protein product: CASRRTHRGRTYEQYF.

This chain connects TRBV3-1 to TRBJ2-3; unclear D gene. Germline assignment: CDR1 LGHDT and CDR2 YNNKEL (reference sequence). Trimming removed 10 bases from V and 4 bases from J, with 12 bases in between. The CDR3 extends over 12 amino acids. The CDR3 DNA reads as TGTGCCATCTGCCACCGGGCAGATACGCAGTATTTT. Encoded protein: CAICHRADTQYF.

This clonotype was counted ten times or more. In nucleotides, the CDR3 is TGTGCCAGCAGCTTAGCGCGGTGGGTCGGGGAGCTGTTTTTT. It codes for CASSLARWVGELFF. The V and J genes are TRBV7-2 and TRBJ2-2; D is unclear. This CDR3 is 14 amino acids long. The germline V gene has CDR1 SGHTA and CDR2 FQGNSA. Trimming removed 0 bases from V and 7 bases from J, with 9 bases in between.

This clonotype was counted at least ten times. The chain recombines TRBV3-1 with TRBJ1-1, with D unresolved. Germline V gene sequence: CDR1 LGHDT, CDR2 YNNKEL (reference sequence). V lost 2 bases to trimming and J lost 9 bases, with 19 bases between them. The CDR3 runs 15 residues. The CDR3 DNA sequence: TGTGCCAGCAGCCAATATCGCCCTGCGTTGGGGAAAGCTTTCTTT. This sequence encodes CASSQYRPALGKAFF.

There are many counts of this clonotype. The chain is built from TRBV11-2 and TRBJ2-1, with D possibly being TRBD2 (6 bases). Trimming took off 1 base at V and 6 bases at J, with 25 bases between the two ends. The CDR3 has 19 amino acids. Germline CDR1 reads SGHAT; CDR2 reads FQNNGV. CDR3 sequence (DNA): TGTGCCAGCAGCTTAGTAGCAGGTTCTATGAGACTAGGAGGCAATGAGCAGTTCTTC. It specifies CASSLVAGSMRLGGNEQFF.